The 4 T cell receptor beta chains below all came from one sample that was sequenced in a study of shared clonotypes between healthy human individuals. Generated by immunoSEQ multiplex PCR, the TCRdb table keeps only in-frame clones and is missing some. The sample consists of 2 million to 2.5 million clones, 92% of them appearing once. Sequencing used naive CD4+ T cells from PBMCs. Subset described: CD45RA+ positively selected. The receptors originated from a young man in good health. Some clones in this sample may be carry-over from other donors' samples.

The rearrangement uses TRBV30 and TRBJ2-7; 10 bases align to TRBD1. The J segment lost 6 bases and the V segment lost 5 bases, leaving 4 bases of the junction unmatched. Germline V gene data show CDR1 as GTSNPN and CDR2 as SVGIG (reference sequence). The CDR3 totals 12 residues. CDR3 nucleotides: TGTGCCTGGGGGACAGGGGCTCCCGAGCAGTACTTC. Translation: CAWGTGAPEQYF.

The rearrangement joins TRBV28 to TRBJ2-3, with 8 bases that match TRBD2. The germline V gene encodes CDR1 MDHEN and CDR2 SYDVKM. The CDR3 spans 15 residues. V lost 5 bases, J lost 3 bases, and 7 bases stayed unmatched. In nucleotides, the CDR3 is TGTGCCAGCAGTCCCATAGCGGGATCTACAGATACGCAGTATTTT. It yields the protein CASSPIAGSTDTQYF.

The V and J genes are TRBV28 and TRBJ2-7; no definite D call. The CDR3 covers 15 residues. The germline V and J ends were trimmed by 5 bases and 2 bases, with 16 bases remaining between them. Germline V gene sequence: CDR1 MDHEN, CDR2 SYDVKM. CDR3 nucleotides: TGTGCCAGCAGTCGTATCGACCCTGACGCCTACGAGCAGTACTTC. Protein sequence: CASSRIDPDAYEQYF.

The chain has TRBV7-2 and TRBJ2-1, with TRBD2 matching over 8 bases. The J segment lost 3 bases and the V segment lost 5 bases, leaving 15 bases of the junction unmatched. The germline CDR1 and CDR2 sequences are SGHTA and FQGNSA. The CDR3 covers 18 residues. CDR3 DNA sequence: TGTGCCAGCAGCCCCGACCACTCACTAGCGGAACTCTACAATGAGCAGTTCTTC. It yields the protein CASSPDHSLAELYNEQFF.